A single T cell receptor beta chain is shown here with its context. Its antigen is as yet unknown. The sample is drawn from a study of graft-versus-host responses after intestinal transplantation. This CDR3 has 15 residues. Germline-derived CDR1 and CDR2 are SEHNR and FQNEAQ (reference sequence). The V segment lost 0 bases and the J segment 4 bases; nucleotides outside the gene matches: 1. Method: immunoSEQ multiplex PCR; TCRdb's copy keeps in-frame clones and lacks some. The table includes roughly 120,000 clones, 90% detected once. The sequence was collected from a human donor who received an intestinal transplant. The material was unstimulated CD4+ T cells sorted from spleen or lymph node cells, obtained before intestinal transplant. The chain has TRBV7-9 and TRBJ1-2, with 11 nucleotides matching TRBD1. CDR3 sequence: CASSLAGTGGYGYTF. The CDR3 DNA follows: TGTGCCAGCAGCTTAGCCGGGACAGGGGGCTATGGCTACACCTTC.